A single sample gave rise to the 17 T cell receptor beta chains below, sequenced in a study of cytomegalovirus exposure and HLA in healthy donors. This table comes from immunoSEQ multiplex PCR, and its TCRdb copy is limited to in-frame clones, with some not included. Here the sample spans some 79,000 clones, just under 95% being singletons. Sample: PBMCs. These receptors all come from a woman aged 18-35 years in good health and CMV-seropositive.

This chain links TRBV7-2 with TRBJ1-3; D is uncertain. The CDR3 has 16 amino acids. V gave up 2 bases and J gave up 0 bases, with 11 bases separating them. CDR1 is SGHTA, CDR2 FQGNSA, per germline. This CDR3 reads CASSLSGGRSGNTIYF. In nucleotides, the CDR3 is TGTGCCAGCAGCTTATCGGGAGGGCGCTCTGGAAACACCATATATTTT.

The chain links TRBV28 to TRBJ2-7; TRBD2 aligns across 9 bases. Germline V CDR1 and CDR2: MDHEN, SYDVKM. V shed 4 bases and J 1 base; nucleotides not matched to a gene: 17. CDR3 length equals 19 residues. DNA of the CDR3: TGTGCCAGCAGTTATTTTTATGTAGCGGGAGACCGCCGTTCCTACGAGCAGTACTTC. Amino acids: CASSYFYVAGDRRSYEQYF.

This clone was counted between two and nine times. The chain employs TRBV5-1 and TRBJ2-2, with D possibly TRBD2 on 5 matching bases. V was pared by 4 bases and J by 5 bases, with 9 bases between. The length of the CDR3 is 13 residues. Germline lookup yields CDR1 SGHRS and CDR2 YFSETQ. The CDR3 here is CASSTEATGELFF. CDR3 sequence (DNA): TGCGCCAGCAGCACGGAGGCTACCGGGGAGCTGTTTTTT. The whole variable domain, filled in from reference TRBV5-1 and TRBJ2-2, reads KAGVTQTPRYLIKTRGQQVTLSCSPISGHRSVSWYQQTPGQGLQFLFEYFSETQRNKGNFPGRFSGRQFSNSRSEMNVSTLELGDSALYLCASSTEATGELFFGEGSRLTVL.

The chain links TRBV5-4 to TRBJ1-2; TRBD1 agrees at 8 bases. The ends lost 1 base at V and 7 bases at J; junction bases unmatched: 6. CDR1 and CDR2 from the germline V gene are SGHNT and YYREEE (reference sequence). The CDR3 is made up of 14 amino acids. Written as DNA, the CDR3 is TGTGCCAGCAGCTTGCTACAGGGGGGAGGTGGCTACACCTTC. Translation: CASSLLQGGGGYTF.

The chain links TRBV11-2 to TRBJ2-1; TRBD2 aligns across 9 bases. CDR3 size: 16 residues. Germline V lookup: CDR1 SGHAT, CDR2 FQNNGV. Trimming at V came to 3 bases and at J to 0 bases, leaving 3 bases not matched to a gene. The CDR3 DNA reads as TGTGCCAGCAGCTTTCGTAGCGGGAGCTCCTACAATGAGCAGTTCTTC. This sequence encodes CASSFRSGSSYNEQFF.

The genes are TRBV11-2 and TRBJ2-7; 7 bases are shared with TRBD1. After removal of 1 base from V and 6 bases from J, the junction contained 6 bases not matched to a gene. There are 14 residues in the CDR3. Germline V CDR1 and CDR2: SGHAT, FQNNGV. The CDR3 DNA is TGTGCCAGCAGCTTAGTTTTGCCAGGGGGCGAGCAGTACTTC. The encoded protein is CASSLVLPGGEQYF. The variable domain in full, completed from reference TRBV11-2 and TRBJ2-7, reads EAGVAQSPRYKIIEKRQSVAFWCNPISGHATLYWYQQILGQGPKLLIQFQNNGVVDDSQLPKDRFSAERLKGVDSTLKIQPAKLEDSAVYLCASSLVLPGGEQYFGPGTRLTVT.

The rearrangement links TRBV4-1 to TRBJ2-2; 10 bases are a match to TRBD2. Germline-derived CDR1 and CDR2 are MGHRA and YSYEKL. The CDR3 is made up of 16 amino acids. Trimming cost V 4 bases and J 6 bases; bases outside gene matches: 8. Here the CDR3 reads CASSLKREGRSGELFF. CDR3 in DNA: TGCGCCAGCAGCCTGAAGCGGGAGGGGAGGTCCGGGGAGCTGTTTTTT.

There are a few counts of this clone. The chain has TRBV15 and TRBJ2-1; tentatively, D is TRBD1 (5 bases). Germline assignment: CDR1 LNHNV and CDR2 YYDKDF (reference sequence). The CDR3 is made up of 22 amino acids. V was cut by 1 base and J by 1 base, with 29 bases left in between. CDR3 sequence reads: CATSRAAGAAWGVVPSYNEQFF. For the CDR3, the DNA is TGTGCCACCAGCAGAGCAGCCGGTGCCGCTTGGGGCGTAGTACCGTCCTACAATGAGCAGTTCTTC.

The chain has TRBV29-1 and TRBJ1-4; the D gene is possibly TRBD1 (6 bases). This CDR3 is built from 15 residues. Trimming took 3 bases from V and 5 from J, leaving 16 bases between them. Germline CDR1 SQVTM, CDR2 ANQGSEA. CDR3 coding DNA: TGCAGCGTTGATCTCGGGGGGCGACTAAATGAAAAACTGTTTTTT. Translation gives CSVDLGGRLNEKLFF.

Worth noting for this clone: Other DNA sequences in the sample encode the same CDR3. This sequence joins TRBV28 and TRBJ1-4; TRBD1 is a possible D gene (5 bases). The CDR3 sequence is 14 residues long. Germline assignment: CDR1 MDHEN and CDR2 SYDVKM. Trimming cost V 6 bases and J 3 bases, with 11 bases left between them. CDR3 nucleotides: TGTGCCAGCAGACGGACGGGGGCTAATGAAAAACTGTTTTTT. This translates into CASRRTGANEKLFF.

The chain couples TRBV28 to TRBJ1-1; tentative D call: TRBD1 (5 bases). Per the germline V gene, CDR1 is MDHEN and CDR2 is SYDVKM. The CDR3 runs to 14 residues. The ends were cut back, 7 bases at V and 5 bases at J, with 17 bases in the middle. The DNA for the CDR3 is TGTGCCAGCATTTCCGGCGGCAGGGAAACTGAAGCTTTCTTT. It codes for CASISGGRETEAFF.

This sequence joins TRBV27 and TRBJ2-7, with TRBD1 identical over 9 bases. Germline CDR1 and CDR2: MNHEY and SMNVEV (reference sequence). This CDR3 comprises 14 residues. After removal of 6 bases from V and 5 bases from J, the junction contained 8 bases not matched to a gene. Here the CDR3 reads CASSRDRGGHEQYF. CDR3 nucleotides: TGTGCCAGCAGCCGTGACAGGGGGGGACACGAGCAGTACTTC.

The V and J genes are TRBV7-9 and TRBJ1-5, with D perhaps matching TRBD1 (5 bases). Germline CDR1 SEHNR, CDR2 FQNEAQ (reference sequence). CDR3 length equals 16 residues. The V end was cut by 4 bases, the J end by 3 bases, with 16 bases between. The CDR3: CASSSTYGTVNQPQHF. CDR3 bases: TGTGCCAGCAGCTCTACTTACGGGACTGTCAATCAGCCCCAGCATTTT.

This chain links TRBV28 with TRBJ2-1; 8 bases are a match to TRBD2. This CDR3 comprises 15 residues. V was clipped by 5 bases and J by 6 bases; unmatched bases: 9. The germline gives CDR1 MDHEN, CDR2 SYDVKM. The CDR3 region is CASSQGGLVTNEQFF. CDR3 in DNA: TGTGCCAGCAGTCAAGGGGGACTAGTCACCAATGAGCAGTTCTTC. Complete variable domain (other parts from reference TRBV28 and TRBJ2-1): DVKVTQSSRYLVKRTGEKVFLECVQDMDHENMFWYRQDPGLGLRLIYFSYDVKMKEKGDIPEGYSVSREKKERFSLILESASTNQTSMYLCASSQGGLVTNEQFFGPGTRLTVL.

Points on this clone: The junction and the germline gene differ at one end; a read error may be behind it. CDR3 in DNA: TGTGCTAGCAGCCCTAGGGGGGGACAGGGAGAGACCCAGTACTTC. This translates into CASSPRGGQGETQYF. The chain couples TRBV7-7 to TRBJ2-5, with 9 bases matching TRBD1. Per germline, CDR1 SSHAT and CDR2 FNYEAQ (reference sequence). This CDR3 has 15 amino acids.

This chain connects TRBV7-9 to TRBJ1-1, with D possibly matching TRBD1 (5 bases). CDR1 SEHNR and CDR2 FQNEAQ come from the germline V gene (reference sequence). This CDR3 has 13 amino acids. V was clipped by 2 bases and J by 5 bases, with 9 bases between them. The CDR3 DNA is TGTGCCAGCAGCTTAAGGGAGGGGACTGAAGCTTTCTTT. This codes for CASSLREGTEAFF.

The chain has TRBV30 and TRBJ1-2; 9 bases agree with TRBD1. The J segment lost 5 bases and the V segment lost 6 bases, leaving 4 bases of the junction unmatched. The CDR3 has 12 residues. Germline V gives CDR1 GTSNPN, CDR2 SVGIG (reference sequence). The CDR3 region has the DNA TGTGCCTGCCGACAGGGGGAATATGGCTACACCTTC. Translated: CACRQGEYGYTF.